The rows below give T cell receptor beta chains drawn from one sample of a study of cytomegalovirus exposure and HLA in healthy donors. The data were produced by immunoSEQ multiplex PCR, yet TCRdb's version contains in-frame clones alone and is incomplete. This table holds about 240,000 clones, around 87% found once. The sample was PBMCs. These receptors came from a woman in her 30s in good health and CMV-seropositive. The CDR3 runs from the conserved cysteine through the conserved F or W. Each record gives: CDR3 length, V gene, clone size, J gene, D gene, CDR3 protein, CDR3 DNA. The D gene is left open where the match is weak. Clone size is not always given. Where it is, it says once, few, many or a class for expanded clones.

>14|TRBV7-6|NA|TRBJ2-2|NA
CASSSDSYTGELFF
TGTGCCAGCAGCTCGGACTCGTACACCGGGGAGCTGTTTTTT
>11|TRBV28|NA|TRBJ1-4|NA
CASSPRGELFF
TGTGCCAGCAGTCCCCGGGGGGAACTGTTTTTT
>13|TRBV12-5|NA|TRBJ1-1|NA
CASSSNRETEAFF
TGTGCTAGTAGCTCCAACAGGGAAACTGAAGCTTTCTTT
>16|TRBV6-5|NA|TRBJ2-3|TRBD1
CASSYATGAGTDTQYF
TGTGCCAGCAGTTACGCGACAGGGGCGGGCACAGATACGCAGTATTTT
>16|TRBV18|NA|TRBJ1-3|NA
CASSPRQDGLGNTIYF
TGTGCCAGCTCACCGAGACAGGACGGCCTTGGAAACACCATATATTTT
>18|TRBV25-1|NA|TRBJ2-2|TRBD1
CASSESLGQESNTGELFF
TGTGCCAGCAGTGAATCGTTAGGACAGGAATCGAACACCGGGGAGCTGTTTTTT
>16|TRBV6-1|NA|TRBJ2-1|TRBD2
CASSGWAGEGINEQFF
TGTGCCAGCAGTGGGTGGGCGGGAGAGGGGATCAATGAGCAGTTCTTC
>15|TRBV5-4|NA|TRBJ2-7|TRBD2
CASSLFREGPGEQYF
TGTGCCAGCAGCTTGTTTCGGGAGGGCCCGGGTGAGCAGTACTTC
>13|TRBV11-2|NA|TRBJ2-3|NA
CASSYTPLDTQYF
TGTGCCAGCAGCTATACTCCCTTGGATACGCAGTATTTT
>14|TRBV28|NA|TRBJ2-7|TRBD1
CASSFGTGVPEQYF
TGTGCCAGCAGTTTCGGCACAGGGGTGCCCGAGCAGTACTTC
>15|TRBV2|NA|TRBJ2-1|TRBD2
CASLSKRESNNEQFF
TGTGCCAGCCTTAGTAAGCGGGAGTCGAACAATGAGCAGTTCTTC
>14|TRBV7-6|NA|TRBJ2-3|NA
CASSLDSSGDTQYF
TGTGCCAGCAGCTTGGACTCATCCGGGGATACGCAGTATTTT
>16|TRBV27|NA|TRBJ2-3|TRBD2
CASRRGLAGRADTQYF
TGTGCCAGCAGGCGGGGACTAGCGGGACGGGCAGATACGCAGTATTTT
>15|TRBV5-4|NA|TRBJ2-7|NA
CASSLGPGEPAEQYF
TGTGCCAGCAGCTTAGGGCCAGGGGAGCCGGCCGAGCAGTACTTC
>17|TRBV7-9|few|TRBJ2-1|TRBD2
CASSLGQTSGLYNEQFF
TGTGCCAGCAGCTTAGGGCAAACTAGCGGCCTCTACAATGAGCAGTTCTTC
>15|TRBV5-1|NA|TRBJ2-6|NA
CASSAGSSGANVLTF
TGCGCCAGCAGCGCCGGGTCCTCTGGGGCCAACGTCCTGACTTTC
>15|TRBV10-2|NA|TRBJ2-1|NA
CATTGTSSSYNEQFF
TGCGCCACCACGGGGACTTCCAGCTCCTACAATGAGCAGTTCTTC
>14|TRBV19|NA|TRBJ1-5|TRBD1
CASSTDRGYQPQHF
TGTGCCAGTAGTACTGACAGGGGGTATCAGCCCCAGCATTTT
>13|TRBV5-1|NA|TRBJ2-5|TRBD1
CASSPGTGGTQYF
TGCGCCAGCAGCCCCGGGACAGGGGGGACCCAGTACTTC
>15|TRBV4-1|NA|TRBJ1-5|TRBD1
CASSQVDRGGQPQHF
TGCGCCAGCAGCCAGGTCGACAGGGGTGGTCAGCCCCAGCATTTT
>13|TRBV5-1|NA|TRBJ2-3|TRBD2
CASRAGGTDTQYF
TGCGCCAGCAGGGCGGGAGGAACAGATACGCAGTATTTT
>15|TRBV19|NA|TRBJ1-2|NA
CASSIPTAFNYGYTF
TGTGCCAGTAGTATACCAACCGCGTTTAACTATGGCTACACCTTC
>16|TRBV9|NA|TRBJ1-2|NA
CASSVASGRGDYGYTF
TGTGCCAGCAGCGTAGCATCGGGCAGGGGCGACTATGGCTACACCTTC
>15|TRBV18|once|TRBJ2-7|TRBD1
CASSPGRDRVYEQYF
TGTGCCAGCTCGCCCGGGCGGGACAGGGTATACGAGCAGTACTTC
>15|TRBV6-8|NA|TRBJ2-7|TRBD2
CASSYSPLAVYDGYF
TGTGCCAGCAGTTACTCCCCACTAGCGGTCTACGACGGGTACTTC
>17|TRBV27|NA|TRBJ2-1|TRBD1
CASSPKPDRVGYNEQFF
TGTGCCAGCAGTCCCAAACCTGACAGGGTCGGTTACAATGAGCAGTTCTTC
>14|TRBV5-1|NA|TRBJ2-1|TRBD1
CASSLGTEYNEQFF
TGCGCCAGCAGCTTAGGGACAGAATACAATGAGCAGTTCTTC
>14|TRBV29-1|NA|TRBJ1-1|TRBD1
CSVERTGANTEAFF
TGCAGCGTTGAAAGGACAGGGGCGAACACTGAAGCTTTCTTT
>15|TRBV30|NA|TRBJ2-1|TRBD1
CACQEGTGRNNEQFF
TGTGCCTGTCAAGAAGGGACAGGGCGCAACAATGAGCAGTTCTTC
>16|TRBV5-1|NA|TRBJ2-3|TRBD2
CASSWGAGEAADTQYF
TGCGCCAGCAGCTGGGGCGCGGGGGAGGCGGCAGATACGCAGTATTTT